Sequencing of this T cell receptor beta chain was carried out in a study of CD8 T cells in ankylosing spondylitis. The germline V gene has CDR1 SGHTA and CDR2 FQGNSA. V shed 3 bases and J shed 9 bases, with 12 bases lying between them. The CDR3 runs 13 residues. Whole-study results and caveats: Several highly homologous variants made up a TCR beta motif, and this motif appeared characteristic of ankylosing spondylitis blood.

This clonotype was picked up many times. What it recognizes is unknown. TCRdb reprocessed the 5' RACE reads via MiXCR and lists one record per CDR3 protein. The profile shows around 230,000 distinct CDR3 sequences, around 9.2% of them singletons. Sequencing was carried out using blood, either unsorted or a sorted T cell fraction (not recorded which). This receptor was obtained from a male donor with ankylosing spondylitis or in good health (not recorded which). This chain connects TRBV7-2 to TRBJ1-5, with a weak D call TRBD1 (5 bases). The CDR3 reads CASSLDKFSPQHF. Here the CDR3 DNA reads TGTGCCAGCAGCTTGGACAAGTTCTCGCCCCAGCATTTT.